The entry that follows covers one T cell receptor (beta chain) sequence. Clones were read by immunoSEQ multiplex PCR, and TCRdb kept only the in-frame ones, dropping some. In the table there are about 100,000 clones, over 75% of which are singletons. The CDR3 has 15 amino acids. Germline assignment: CDR1 SGHRS and CDR2 YFSETQ. Trimming shortened V by 0 bases and J by 1 base, and 7 bases separated the two germline ends. This sample stems from a study of control samples from healthy donors and cancer patients. The origin of this receptor is a woman between 50 and 59 years old in good health. This chain joins TRBV5-1 and TRBJ2-2, with D possibly matching TRBD1 (5 bases). Material for sequencing was blood. The chain's CDR3 is CASSLAQGNTGELFF. DNA of the CDR3: TGCGCCAGCAGCTTGGCGCAGGGGAACACCGGGGAGCTGTTTTTT.